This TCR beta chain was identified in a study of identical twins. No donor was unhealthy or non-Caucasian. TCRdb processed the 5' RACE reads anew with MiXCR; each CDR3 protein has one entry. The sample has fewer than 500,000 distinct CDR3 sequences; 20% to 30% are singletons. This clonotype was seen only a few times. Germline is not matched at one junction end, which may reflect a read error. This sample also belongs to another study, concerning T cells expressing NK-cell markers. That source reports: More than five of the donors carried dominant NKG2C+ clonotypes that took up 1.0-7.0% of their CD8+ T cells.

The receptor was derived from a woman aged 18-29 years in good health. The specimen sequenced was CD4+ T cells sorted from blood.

CDR3 in amino acids: CASSLTLGGGTQYF. CDR3 nucleotides: TGTGCTAGCAGCTTAACCTTAGGAGGAGGGACGCAGTATTTT. The V call is TRBV7-7, the J call TRBJ2-3; the D gene is possibly TRBD2 (6 bases). The germline gives CDR1 SSHAT, CDR2 FNYEAQ (reference sequence). The CDR3 sequence is 14 residues long.